The 13 T cell receptor beta chains in this list originate from one sample, sequenced in a study of blood T cell repertoires in COVID-19 (dated by TCRdb to 2020 to 2022). The library was generated by the immunoSEQ multiplex PCR assay. TCRdb holds this immuneACCESS table with in-frame rearrangements only. Some clones are missing; in checked studies, unresolved V genes explain under half, and the rest has no known cause. This sample gives roughly 500,000 clones in total; roughly 90% of them show up just once. Clones ranked in the top ten supply 1.8% of the sample. The specimen was PBMCs or T cells enriched from blood (not recorded which). All receptors derive from a woman between 40 and 55 years old who had recovered from COVID-19.

This sequence joins TRBV4-3 and TRBJ2-6, with D possibly matching TRBD1 (5 bases). Trimming shortened V by 4 bases and J by 0 bases, and 13 bases separated the two germline ends. Germline V gene lookup returns CDR1 LGHNA and CDR2 YSLEER. The CDR3 is 17 residues long. The CDR3 reads CASSPKGQFSGANVLTF. The CDR3, as DNA: TGCGCCAGCAGCCCGAAGGGGCAGTTCTCTGGGGCCAACGTCCTGACTTTC.

Here the CDR3 reads CASSYPSGSVYGYTF. In DNA, the CDR3 is TGTGCCAGCAGTTACCCCAGCGGCAGCGTGTATGGCTACACCTTC. The chain is built from TRBV6-2 or TRBV6-3 and TRBJ1-2, with D unclear. The CDR3 contains 15 residues. Germline-derived CDR1 and CDR2 are MNHEY and SVGEGT. V lost 2 bases and J 5 bases, leaving 15 bases between the germline ends.

This rearrangement joins TRBV13 to TRBJ1-1; 7 positions match TRBD1. The ends lost 0 bases at V and 0 bases at J; junction bases unmatched: 1. This CDR3 is 15 amino acids long. CDR1 is PRHDT and CDR2 is FYEKMQ in the germline V gene (reference sequence). The CDR3 sequence: CASSLGGQLNTEAFF. Written as DNA, the CDR3 is TGTGCCAGCAGCTTAGGGGGACAGCTGAACACTGAAGCTTTCTTT.

V usage is TRBV28 and J usage is TRBJ2-7, with 9 bases identical to TRBD2. The CDR3 extends over 15 amino acids. CDR1 MDHEN and CDR2 SYDVKM come from the germline V gene. V was clipped by 5 bases and J by 4 bases; unmatched bases: 9. CDR3 nucleotides: TGTGCCAGCAGTCTCAGCCCTCTAGCGGGGTACGAGCAGTACTTC. This sequence encodes CASSLSPLAGYEQYF. The complete variable domain, with remaining parts taken from reference TRBV28 and TRBJ2-7, reads DVKVTQSSRYLVKRTGEKVFLECVQDMDHENMFWYRQDPGLGLRLIYFSYDVKMKEKGDIPEGYSVSREKKERFSLILESASTNQTSMYLCASSLSPLAGYEQYFGPGTRLTVT.

This clone was seen only once. The chain employs TRBV14 and TRBJ2-7; D perhaps matches TRBD2 (6 bases). Germline V gene lookup returns CDR1 SGHDN and CDR2 FVKESK. V was cut by 2 bases and J by 0 bases, with 8 bases left in between. CDR3 length: 14 residues. The CDR3 is CASSQRGSSYEQYF. The CDR3 bases are TGTGCCAGCAGCCAACGGGGGAGCTCCTACGAGCAGTACTTC.

The chain has TRBV29-1 and TRBJ2-3; TRBD1 aligns across 11 bases. CDR3 length: 12 amino acids. With 6 bases clipped from V and 6 bases from J, the junction kept 2 bases outside the gene matches. CDR1 is SQVTM, CDR2 ANQGSEA, per germline. The CDR3 loop reads CSVGTGGDTQYF. DNA for the CDR3: TGCAGCGTCGGGACAGGGGGGGATACGCAGTATTTT.

In the case of this clone: At the DNA level, this CDR3 is encoded by other sequences in the same sample as well. The chain joins TRBV6-2 or TRBV6-3 to TRBJ1-1, with no clear D. The CDR3 has 13 amino acids. Germline lookup yields CDR1 MNHEY and CDR2 SVGEGT. Deletions cut 2 bases from V and 4 bases from J, with 8 bases between. The CDR3 reads CASSYEGGTEAFF. In DNA form, the CDR3 reads TGTGCCAGCAGTTACGAGGGTGGCACTGAAGCTTTCTTT.

The V call is TRBV4-2, the J call TRBJ2-3; TRBD2 matches at 9 bases. Germline lookup yields CDR1 LGHNA and CDR2 YNFKEQ. The CDR3 is 15 residues long. The J segment lost 6 bases and the V segment lost 0 bases, leaving 4 bases of the junction unmatched. CDR3 sequence: CASSQDSGSRDTQYF. In nucleotides, the CDR3 is TGTGCCAGCAGCCAAGATAGCGGGAGCAGGGATACGCAGTATTTT.

The DNA of the CDR3 is TGTGCCAGCAGCCAATTTCAGGGGACAGGGCCCACAGATACGCAGTATTTT. This sequence encodes CASSQFQGTGPTDTQYF. The V and J genes are TRBV4-2 and TRBJ2-3; TRBD1 aligns across 9 bases. The germline CDR1 and CDR2 sequences are LGHNA and YNFKEQ. V dropped 2 bases and J dropped 2; count of bases not matched to a gene: 8. The CDR3 has 17 residues.

V is TRBV7-2 and J is TRBJ2-4; perhaps TRBD2 as D (5 bases). Germline V gene data show CDR1 as SGHTA and CDR2 as FQGNSA. With 5 bases removed from V and 8 bases from J, the gap between germline ends came to 19 bases. The CDR3 loop spans 15 amino acids. The CDR3 loop reads CASSPKPGGGDIQYF. The CDR3 region has the DNA TGTGCCAGCAGCCCCAAACCAGGAGGAGGTGACATTCAGTACTTC. The entire variable domain, with the rest obtained from reference TRBV7-2 and TRBJ2-4, is as follows: GAGVSQSPSNKVTEKGKDVELRCDPISGHTALYWYRQSLGQGLEFLIYFQGNSAPDKSGLPSDRFSAERTGGSVSTLTIQRTQQEDSAVYLCASSPKPGGGDIQYFGAGTRLSVL.

This clone appeared a single time. The genes are TRBV29-1 and TRBJ2-5; 10 bases are a match to TRBD1. After removal of 4 bases from V and 4 bases from J, the junction contained 3 bases not matched to a gene. Germline V CDR1 and CDR2: SQVTM, ANQGSEA. The CDR3 covers 13 residues. The CDR3 DNA reads as TGCAGCGTTGGACAGGGGGCAGGAGAGACCCAGTACTTC. It translates to CSVGQGAGETQYF.

This sequence joins TRBV7-8 and TRBJ2-5, with 13 bases matching TRBD2. CDR3 length: 17 residues. V lost 1 base and J lost 5; bases outside the gene matches: 7. Germline CDR1 reads SGHVS; CDR2 reads FQNEAQ. The CDR3 bases are TGTGCCAGCAGCTTAGGGTGGGGACTAGCGGGGAGCGAGACCCAGTACTTC. This gives the protein CASSLGWGLAGSETQYF.

The chain carries TRBV4-3 and TRBJ2-2, with a possible D match to TRBD2 (5 bases). This CDR3 region has 18 residues. Germline V gives CDR1 LGHNA, CDR2 YSLEER. Trimming shortened V by 0 bases and J by 2 bases, and 16 bases separated the two germline ends. In DNA form, the CDR3 reads TGCGCCAGCAGCCAAGAATTAGCGACCTACATAAACACCGGGGAGCTGTTTTTT. It codes for CASSQELATYINTGELFF.